The 3 T cell receptor beta chains given below trace back to one sample, sequenced in a study of T cells in Graves' hyperthyroidism and ophthalmopathy. From RNA transcripts, TCR beta CDR3 regions were amplified. The HTBI primer set was used in a first-round RT-PCR of the TCR CDR3. TCRdb processed the multiplex PCR reads anew with MiXCR; each CDR3 protein has one entry. Of 300,000 to 350,000 distinct CDR3 sequences listed, 15% to 20% are singletons. What was sequenced was blood. The receptors were sampled from a middle-aged woman with Graves' ophthalmopathy.

This clonotype has only a few counts. V and J are TRBV6-1 and TRBJ2-7; D might be TRBD1 (6 bases). This CDR3 is built from 14 residues. V gave up 4 bases and J gave up 2 bases, with 12 bases separating them. Germline V gives CDR1 MNHNS, CDR2 SASEGT. The CDR3, as DNA: TGTGCCAGCAGTGCGACGGGACAAACCTACGAGCAGTACTTC. This gives the protein CASSATGQTYEQYF.

In this sample, this clonotype turned up many times. V usage is TRBV30 and J usage is TRBJ1-1; tentative D call: TRBD1 (5 bases). The CDR3 contains 16 residues. V lost 4 bases to trimming and J lost 0 bases, with 18 bases between them. Germline CDR1 GTSNPN, CDR2 SVGIG (reference sequence). The CDR3 region has the DNA TGTGCCTGGATGCTGGGTTCCGGGACGTTGAACACTGAAGCTTTCTTT. This sequence encodes CAWMLGSGTLNTEAFF.

This clonotype appeared many times. V and J are TRBV12-3 or TRBV12-4 and TRBJ2-7; D unclear. V was cut by 6 bases and J by 0 bases, with 12 bases left in between. This CDR3 is built from 14 residues. The CDR3 DNA reads as TGTGCCAGCAGCCACGCGATAAGCTCCTACGAGCAGTACTTC. This gives the protein CASSHAISSYEQYF.